Shown below are 21 T cell receptor beta chains from a single sample sequenced in a study of metastatic and nonmetastatic thyroid tumors. TCRdb reanalyzed the PCR reads with MiXCR. The sample shows under 35,000 clones, approximately 31% of them seen only once. Treatment of any kind had been given to no patient before thyroid surgery. Sequenced input: blood. These receptors were obtained from a female donor with papillary thyroid cancer or a benign thyroid nodule (not recorded which). Some clones in this sample may be carry-over from other donors' samples.

CDR3 DNA: TGTGCCCTCCCCCGGGGTGGGACAGATACGCAGTATTTT. Its translation: CALPRGGTDTQYF. The chain uses TRBV30 and TRBJ2-3; possible D gene TRBD2, 5 bases. Per the germline V gene, CDR1 is GTSNPN and CDR2 is SVGIG (reference sequence). The V gene lost 8 bases and the J gene lost 3 bases, with 15 bases spanning the gap. This CDR3 contains 13 residues. Filled out from reference TRBV30 and TRBJ2-3, the complete variable domain reads SQTIHQWPATLVQPVGSPLSLECTVEGTSNPNLYWYRQAAGRGLQLLFYSVGIGQISSEVPQNLSASRPQDRQFILSSKKLLLSDSGFYLCALPRGGTDTQYFGPGTRLTVL.

The J gene is TRBJ1-4, the V gene TRBV4-2; D remains ambiguous. Germline V gene lookup returns CDR1 LGHNA and CDR2 YNFKEQ. The germline V and J ends were trimmed by 4 bases and 3 bases, with 12 bases remaining between them. The CDR3 length is 15 residues. For the CDR3, the DNA is TGTGCCAGCAGCCGCGAGTTCAGGTCTAATGAAAAACTGTTTTTT. It translates to CASSREFRSNEKLFF.

In its sample, this clone was seen many times. This chain connects TRBV6-4 to TRBJ2-1; D is ambiguous. V was pared by 10 bases and J by 4 bases, with 23 bases between. This CDR3 contains 16 residues. Germline V gene sequence: CDR1 MRHNA, CDR2 SNTAGT. The CDR3 spells CANRRLKVVGYNEQFF. CDR3 DNA sequence: TGTGCCAACAGAAGACTTAAAGTAGTAGGATACAATGAGCAGTTCTTC.

This clone was seen only a few times. CDR3 bases: TGTGCCAGCAGGCCCATGGTATCGGGGAGCTACGAGCAGTACTTC. Its translation: CASRPMVSGSYEQYF. The chain couples TRBV6-1 to TRBJ2-7, with D possibly matching TRBD2 (5 bases). CDR3 length equals 15 residues. Germline loops: CDR1 MNHNS, CDR2 SASEGT. Trimming shortened V by 6 bases and J by 3 bases, and 18 bases separated the two germline ends.

V and J are TRBV6-2 or TRBV6-3 and TRBJ1-1; maybe TRBD1 (6 bases). V lost 5 bases and J 7 bases, leaving 26 bases between the germline ends. Germline CDR1 reads MNHEY; CDR2 reads SVGEGT. The CDR3 is 17 amino acids. CDR3 sequence reads: CASSRGLGGGARVEAFF. The CDR3 DNA follows: TGTGCCAGCAGTCGGGGCCTGGGTGGGGGGGCGCGGGTTGAAGCTTTCTTT.

This clone was seen a few times. The gene calls are TRBV6-1 and TRBJ1-5; 7 nucleotides line up with TRBD1. CDR3 length: 18 residues. Trimming cost V 5 bases and J 0 bases; bases outside gene matches: 13. Germline loops: CDR1 MNHNS, CDR2 SASEGT. The CDR3 DNA reads TGTGCCAGCAGTCAAAGGAGGGGACAGAGCCATAGCAATCAGCCCCAGCATTTT. Amino acid sequence: CASSQRRGQSHSNQPQHF.

This clone was detected many times. The chain couples TRBV29-1 to TRBJ1-3, with no clear D. CDR1 is SQVTM and CDR2 is ANQGSEA in the germline V gene. The V end was cut by 0 bases, the J end by 0 bases, with 9 bases between. The CDR3 sequence is 15 residues long. The CDR3 protein is CSVEDQKISGNTIYF. DNA of the CDR3: TGCAGCGTTGAAGACCAGAAAATCTCTGGAAACACCATATATTTT.

This clone was counted between two and nine times. A single base separates this from a much larger clone, so it may be a read error. The V gene is TRBV7-3, the J gene TRBJ2-3; D is uncertain. Trimming took 5 bases from V and 2 from J, leaving 11 bases between them. The CDR3 contains 14 residues. CDR1 SGHTA and CDR2 FQGTGA come from the germline V gene. CDR3 DNA: TGTGCCAGCAGCCTAGACTGGGTCACAGATACGCAGTATTTT. It yields the protein CASSLDWVTDTQYF.

This clone was observed a few times. The chain employs TRBV3-1 and TRBJ1-5; D unclear. With 1 base removed from V and 5 bases from J, the gap between germline ends came to 12 bases. Germline lookup yields CDR1 LGHDT and CDR2 YNNKEL (reference sequence). This CDR3 contains 15 residues. The CDR3 bases are TGTGCCAGCAGCCAAGGGGCGGGGTTCCATCAGCCCCAGCATTTT. Translating it yields CASSQGAGFHQPQHF.

This clone was seen more than once but under ten times. J is TRBJ2-7 and V is TRBV6-1, with D unclear. The CDR3 sequence is 12 residues long. V lost 10 bases to trimming and J lost 3 bases, with 13 bases between them. Germline values: CDR1 MNHNS, CDR2 SASEGT. The CDR3 loop is CATAEMYYEQYF. CDR3 DNA: TGTGCCACCGCGGAGATGTACTACGAGCAGTACTTC.

This clone was recorded many times. V usage is TRBV6-5 and J usage is TRBJ1-1; D may be TRBD1 (6 bases). V was cut by 0 bases and J by 8 bases, with 19 bases left in between. Germline V gene data show CDR1 as MNHEY and CDR2 as SVGAGI. The CDR3 runs 16 residues. CDR3 in amino acids: CASSYSGGGGRDEAFF. The CDR3 DNA reads TGTGCCAGCAGTTACTCCGGGGGCGGTGGACGCGACGAAGCTTTCTTT.

Notes on this clone: Lacking the conserved final phenylalanine or tryptophan, this CDR3 likely reflects a read error. The DNA is omitted, as the CDR3 cannot be located on it reliably, and the CDR3 follows TCRdb's listing. This chain joins TRBV24-1 and TRBJ2-7. Germline lookup yields CDR1 KGHDR and CDR2 SFDVKD. Inclusive of both ends, the CDR3 amounts to 14 amino acids. This chain's CDR3 is CATSDTRGSYEQSI.

The rearrangement uses TRBV12-3 or TRBV12-4 and TRBJ1-2, with D uncertain. Deletions cut 6 bases from V and 6 bases from J, with 14 bases between. The CDR3 extends over 13 amino acids. The CDR3: CASSQVGRHGYTF. CDR3 nucleotide sequence: TGTGCCAGCAGCCAAGTGGGGAGACATGGCTACACCTTC.

Worth noting for this clone: Other DNA variants within this sample encode the same CDR3. V usage is TRBV5-1 and J usage is TRBJ2-7, with a tentative D call TRBD1 (6 bases). This CDR3 spans 15 amino acids. From germline, CDR1 is SGHRS and CDR2 YFSETQ. The V and J ends lost 2 bases and 6 bases respectively, with 18 bases between them. The CDR3 spells CASSFPVGGGAEQYF. Written as DNA, the CDR3 is TGCGCCAGCAGCTTCCCGGTCGGTGGGGGCGCCGAGCAGTACTTC.

As regards this clone: At one of its ends the junction is not consistent with the germline gene, which may arise from a read error. DNA for the CDR3: TGTGCCAGTGTGGACAGATACTACAATGATCAGTCCTTC. It translates to CASVDRYYNDQSF. V usage is TRBV6-1 and J usage is TRBJ2-1; D might be TRBD1 (6 bases). The CDR3 totals 13 residues. The germline CDR1 and CDR2 sequences are MNHNS and SASEGT.

CDR3 loop: CASSLNTYTGELFF. The CDR3 DNA reads TGCGCCAGCAGCTTGAATACGTACACCGGGGAGCTGTTTTTT. The chain employs TRBV5-1 and TRBJ2-2; unclear D gene. CDR3 length equals 14 residues. Germline CDR1 is SGHRS and CDR2 is YFSETQ. Deletions cut 1 base from V and 3 bases from J, with 7 bases between.

With regard to this clone: A junction boundary mismatches the germline segment, possibly from a read error. The chain couples TRBV9 to TRBJ2-1; D might be TRBD2 (5 bases). The germline V gene has CDR1 SGDLS and CDR2 YYNGEE. This CDR3 contains 17 residues. The DNA of the CDR3 is TGTGCCAGCAGAGTAAGCCACGGGCAGGACTCCTACAATGAGCAGTTTTTC. Translating it yields CASRVSHGQDSYNEQFF.

This clone was counted many times. The chain joins TRBV7-6 to TRBJ1-4; 7 bases are shared with TRBD1. CDR1 and CDR2 from the germline V gene are SGHVS and FNYEAQ. The V gene end was trimmed by 0 bases and the J gene end by 1 base; junction bases not matched to a gene: 2. This CDR3 region has 16 residues. The CDR3 loop is CASSLARQGTNEKLFF. CDR3 DNA sequence: TGTGCCAGCAGCTTAGCACGACAGGGAACTAATGAAAAACTGTTTTTT.

This clone showed up many times. The CDR3, as DNA: TGTGCCAGCGGGGGGGCTGGCGAGCAGTACTTC. Translated, it gives CASGGAGEQYF. The rearrangement uses TRBV6-2 or TRBV6-3 and TRBJ2-7; a possible D gene is TRBD2 (7 bases). Trimming took 8 bases from V and 6 from J, leaving 11 bases between them. Germline CDR1 MNHEY, CDR2 SVGEGT. The CDR3 totals 11 residues.

This clone was recorded many times. One end of the junction is discordant with germline, which a read error may explain. The genes are TRBV9 and TRBJ1-1; D might be TRBD1 (6 bases). Germline CDR1 is SGDLS and CDR2 is YYNGEE. The CDR3 spans 20 residues. CDR3 sequence: CAGSVGSRPNRDNGNTEAFF. The DNA for the CDR3 is TGTGCCGGCAGCGTAGGAAGTCGCCCTAACCGGGACAATGGGAACACTGAAGCTTTCTTT.

This clone showed up many times. V gene TRBV20-1 combines with J gene TRBJ2-3, with D maybe TRBD1 (5 bases). Germline-derived CDR1 and CDR2 are DFQATT and SNEGSKA (reference sequence). CDR3 length: 14 amino acids. Trimming pared 3 bases from V and 0 bases from J, leaving 10 bases between. The CDR3 loop is CSASWGVSTDTQYF. CDR3 bases: TGCAGTGCTAGTTGGGGCGTGAGCACAGATACGCAGTATTTT.